These T cell receptor beta chains were read from a single sample in a study of post-analysis software for immune sequencing data. TCRdb re-analysed the PCR reads in MiXCR, keeping a single row per CDR3 protein. The sample comprises over 700,000 distinct CDR3 sequences, 30% of which are singletons, and around 0.56% rests with the top ten. Source material: blood. These receptors were taken from a girl aged 5-17 years with multiple sclerosis. Both conserved end residues are trimmed from each CDR3.

TRBV11-2 ASSPGTLLQNIQY
TRBV29-1 SVVSSGGLGTDTQY
TRBV20-1 SAREGPRTETEAF
TRBV27 ASSRRAGVTGERF
TRBV7-9 ASSLTWDNSPLH
TRBV29-1 SVYPREGKNIQY
TRBV24-1 ATSLAGLSTDTQY
TRBV4-1 ASSQGGHSYNEQF
TRBV20-1 TGSRGAAGDTQY
TRBV13 ASSFGYDNQPQH
TRBV18 ASSPGTGPGGLF
TRBV7-2 ATSVQY
TRBV6-5 ASSPIGGGYFGGELF
TRBV6-5 ASSSLGGQGTYEQY
TRBV5-1 ASTSTAGGILTDTQY
TRBV11-3 ASSPGVVTDTQY
TRBV20-1 SARGFGTGELF
TRBV6-1 ASSVRGPYGYT
TRBV7-2 ASSLAGTSERNEQF
TRBV20-1 SARPPGPFYEQY
TRBV20-1 SASRLSVSYEQY
TRBV11-2 ASSLGTGDGYKQY
TRBV5-1 ASSEHPLAGEETQY
TRBV5-1 ASSSLLELAGNGYT
TRBV4-1 ASSPGTGGAVNEKLF
TRBV5-6 ASSLGQGASNQPQH
TRBV6-4 ASSDGEAEEQF
TRBV7-9 ASSLGTDPSYEQY
TRBV5-5 ASSQPGHQQRNEQF
TRBV7-9 ASSLASDRGRVLYGYT
TRBV7-2 ASSLWTSGNNEQF
TRBV7-8 ASSFLASGDREQY
TRBV9 ASSVGVAGFEQY
TRBV7-2 ASSTRRAGGTDTQY
TRBV4-3 ASSQGGDRWEKLF
TRBV28 ACSGPGQAHGYT
TRBV11-2 ASRTGTDNSPLH
TRBV5-5 ASSQSGQAGHQPQH
TRBV10-3 AISDSPQGSQPQH
TRBV5-6 ASSLAGDETQY
TRBV6-2/TRBV6-3 ASMGANVLT
TRBV27 ASRSTTQGRGYEQY
TRBV5-1 ASSLAGTSGGGDTQY
TRBV12-3/TRBV12-4 ASSFPSDRPHTQY
TRBV5-1 ASSLDGDGLALH
TRBV5-1 ASSFHGTETGGYT
TRBV29-1 SVERTGGRETQY
TRBV25-1 ASTPGASGTRETQY
TRBV20-1 SARGHMNTEAF
TRBV9 ASSIQRRNGANVLT
TRBV15 ATSRAPDPNYGYT
TRBV11-2 ASSLAVGRNNEQF
TRBV7-8 ASIFRLAGVSSYNEQF
TRBV7-9 ASSLDMGNQPQH
TRBV25-1 ASSETPGGVRSGYT
TRBV6-1 ASSEFRSLKLF
TRBV7-8 ASSMLAGVPYNEQF
TRBV5-6 ASSLTGRAF
TRBV6-5 ASSSRTGFSYGYT